This T cell receptor beta chain came from a study of ipilimumab plus nivolumab after autologous stem cell transplantation. Here immunoSEQ multiplex PCR was the method, and the copy in TCRdb shows in-frame clones only, minus some. The table records 15,000 or so clones, approximately 80% of them present only once. The CDR3 runs to 16 residues. Between the trimmed V and J ends, which lost 1 base and 4 bases, there was a span of 14 bases. The chain links TRBV23-1 to TRBJ1-5, with D tentatively TRBD1 (5 bases). TRBV23-1 qualifies as an ORF whose function is uncertain. The source was PBMCs, collected in a trial of ipilimumab plus nivolumab as post-transplant consolidation. The clonotype was recovered from a male donor with diffuse large B-cell lymphoma. CDR3 protein: CASSQCQRGGNQPQHF. The DNA of the CDR3 is TGCGCCAGCAGTCAATGCCAGAGGGGTGGGAATCAGCCCCAGCATTTT.